The rows below give T cell receptor beta chains drawn from one sample of a study of identical twins. TCRdb re-analysed the 5' RACE reads in MiXCR, keeping a single row per CDR3 protein. The sample has about 890,000 distinct CDR3 sequences; 12% are singletons. The sample was also reused in another study, on yellow fever vaccine responses in identical twins.

Sequencing was carried out using PBMCs. The receptors derive from a woman in her late teens or twenties in good health. CDR3s include the opening cysteine and the closing phenylalanine or tryptophan. A D gene is named only where the DNA matches it firmly. Only some rows state a clone size, as once, few, many or a class for expanded clones.

d_gene: .; abundance: many; j_gene: TRBJ1-5; len: 13; v_gene: TRBV18; CDR3nt: TGTGCCAGCTCAACAGACAGGTTCCAGCCCCAGCATTTT; CDR3aa: CASSTDRFQPQHF
d_gene: TRBD2; abundance: few; j_gene: TRBJ2-1; len: 16; v_gene: TRBV20-1; CDR3nt: TGCAGTGCTAGAGACCTACTAGCGGGGGAGATCTATGAGCAGTTCTTC; CDR3aa: CSARDLLAGEIYEQFF
d_gene: .; abundance: few; j_gene: TRBJ2-4; len: 18; v_gene: TRBV12-3/TRBV12-4; CDR3nt: TGTGCCAGCAGTTCCCACAGGGATTTTGGCATAGCCAAAAACATTCAGTACTTC; CDR3aa: CASSSHRDFGIAKNIQYF
d_gene: TRBD2; abundance: many; j_gene: TRBJ2-1; len: 15; v_gene: TRBV3-1; CDR3nt: TGTGCCAGCAGTCACCCCGTAGCGGGGGTTGGTGAGCAGTTCTTC; CDR3aa: CASSHPVAGVGEQFF
d_gene: .; abundance: few; j_gene: TRBJ2-3; len: 15; v_gene: TRBV7-8; CDR3nt: TGTGCCAGCAGCTTAGCCCCGGGCCCGGGAGATACGCAGTATTTT; CDR3aa: CASSLAPGPGDTQYF
d_gene: TRBD2; abundance: .; j_gene: TRBJ2-3; len: 18; v_gene: TRBV20-1; CDR3nt: TGCAGTGCTAGGGACTTCTGGGGATGGCGGGGGGGTTTTGATACGCAGTATTTT; CDR3aa: CSARDFWGWRGGFDTQYF
d_gene: .; abundance: .; j_gene: TRBJ2-5; len: 12; v_gene: TRBV20-1; CDR3nt: TGCAGTGCTAATTACTTCGGGGAGACCCAGTACTTC; CDR3aa: CSANYFGETQYF
d_gene: .; abundance: many; j_gene: TRBJ1-2; len: 14; v_gene: TRBV5-1; CDR3nt: TGCGCCAGCAGCCCCGACCAGGGACTCGTTGGCTACACCTTC; CDR3aa: CASSPDQGLVGYTF
d_gene: TRBD2; abundance: few; j_gene: TRBJ2-7; len: 16; v_gene: TRBV29-1; CDR3nt: TGCAGCGTAAGGGGGGCTACTAGCGGGAGTTCCTACGAGCAGTACTTC; CDR3aa: CSVRGATSGSSYEQYF
d_gene: TRBD1; abundance: few; j_gene: TRBJ2-3; len: 17; v_gene: TRBV10-2; CDR3nt: TGCGCCAGCAGTATTTCTTTCCGGGACAGGCGCACAGATACGCAGTATTTT; CDR3aa: CASSISFRDRRTDTQYF
d_gene: TRBD1; abundance: many; j_gene: TRBJ2-7; len: 15; v_gene: TRBV4-1; CDR3nt: TGCGCCAGCAGCCAAGACTGGACAGGGCAGGACGAGCAGTACTTC; CDR3aa: CASSQDWTGQDEQYF
d_gene: .; abundance: many; j_gene: TRBJ1-1; len: 12; v_gene: TRBV28; CDR3nt: TGTGTTACGATAGAGAGGGGCACTGAAGCTTTCTTT; CDR3aa: CVTIERGTEAFF
d_gene: .; abundance: few; j_gene: TRBJ2-5; len: 13; v_gene: TRBV10-3; CDR3nt: TGTGCCATCGGGGAAGGGGCCCAAGAGACCCAGTACTTC; CDR3aa: CAIGEGAQETQYF
d_gene: .; abundance: many; j_gene: TRBJ2-1; len: 15; v_gene: TRBV12-3/TRBV12-4; CDR3nt: TGTGCCAGCAGTTTAGGGCAGGGGGGAGGCAATGAGCAGTTCTTC; CDR3aa: CASSLGQGGGNEQFF
d_gene: .; abundance: .; j_gene: TRBJ2-7; len: 18; v_gene: TRBV28; CDR3nt: TGTGCCAGCAGTTTCTCCCTCGGGCGAGGGATTCGCTCCTACGAGCAGTACTTC; CDR3aa: CASSFSLGRGIRSYEQYF
d_gene: .; abundance: few; j_gene: TRBJ2-5; len: 14; v_gene: TRBV11-1; CDR3nt: TGTGCCAGCAGCCCCCCTGCGGGGATGGAGACCCAGTACTTC; CDR3aa: CASSPPAGMETQYF
d_gene: TRBD2; abundance: few; j_gene: TRBJ2-2; len: 17; v_gene: TRBV3-1; CDR3nt: TGTGCCAGCAGCCAAGAGGGGACTAGCGGGAACACCGGGGAGCTGTTTTTT; CDR3aa: CASSQEGTSGNTGELFF
d_gene: TRBD1; abundance: few; j_gene: TRBJ2-1; len: 15; v_gene: TRBV6-2/TRBV6-3; CDR3nt: TGTGCCAGCAGGGGACAGGGGACCCCGTACAATGAGCAGTTCTTC; CDR3aa: CASRGQGTPYNEQFF
d_gene: TRBD1; abundance: .; j_gene: TRBJ1-4; len: 16; v_gene: TRBV5-1; CDR3nt: TGCGCCAGCAGCCCACCAGGGACAGGGGTCAATGAAAAACTGTTTTTT; CDR3aa: CASSPPGTGVNEKLFF
d_gene: .; abundance: .; j_gene: TRBJ2-3; len: 14; v_gene: TRBV28; CDR3nt: TGTGCCAGCAGTACGGGACACCTCTTACTCACGCAGTATTTT; CDR3aa: CASSTGHLLLTQYF
d_gene: .; abundance: few; j_gene: TRBJ2-1; len: 14; v_gene: TRBV20-1; CDR3nt: TGCAGTGCAGGGTCGGGAGCACCGTACAATGAGCAGTTCTTC; CDR3aa: CSAGSGAPYNEQFF
d_gene: .; abundance: few; j_gene: TRBJ2-2; len: 16; v_gene: TRBV24-1; CDR3nt: TGTGCCACCAGTGATGGAGTCAGAGCGAACACCGGGGAGCTGTTTTTT; CDR3aa: CATSDGVRANTGELFF
d_gene: .; abundance: .; j_gene: TRBJ2-7; len: 12; v_gene: TRBV7-9; CDR3nt: TGTGCCAGCAGCTTTACTAAGTACGAGCAGTACTTC; CDR3aa: CASSFTKYEQYF
d_gene: .; abundance: .; j_gene: TRBJ2-7; len: 12; v_gene: TRBV20-1; CDR3nt: TGCAGTGCTACGGCGGATACCTACGAGCAGTACTTC; CDR3aa: CSATADTYEQYF
d_gene: TRBD2; abundance: .; j_gene: TRBJ2-1; len: 15; v_gene: TRBV19; CDR3nt: TGTGCCAGTAGCTTAGCGGGAGGGGCTTGGAATGAGCAGTTCTTC; CDR3aa: CASSLAGGAWNEQFF
d_gene: .; abundance: few; j_gene: TRBJ2-1; len: 17; v_gene: TRBV27; CDR3nt: TGTGCCAGCAGTTTATCGGAGCAGCCCCGGTCATACAATGAGCAGTTCTTC; CDR3aa: CASSLSEQPRSYNEQFF
d_gene: .; abundance: .; j_gene: TRBJ2-3; len: 17; v_gene: TRBV29-1; CDR3nt: TGCAGCGTTGAAGATCCCCGACTAGACCCTAGCACAGATACGCAGTATTTT; CDR3aa: CSVEDPRLDPSTDTQYF
d_gene: .; abundance: few; j_gene: TRBJ2-7; len: 15; v_gene: TRBV27; CDR3nt: TGTGCCAGCAGTTTATCGGGGGCAGGACCCTACGAGCAGTACTTC; CDR3aa: CASSLSGAGPYEQYF
d_gene: TRBD1; abundance: .; j_gene: TRBJ2-5; len: 15; v_gene: TRBV5-8; CDR3nt: TGTGCCAGCAGAAGGACAGGGGGCAAAAATGGGACCCAGTACTTC; CDR3aa: CASRRTGGKNGTQYF
d_gene: .; abundance: .; j_gene: TRBJ2-1; len: 13; v_gene: TRBV25-1; CDR3nt: TGTGCCAGCAGTGTTCAGGTTTTCAATGAGCAGTTCTTC; CDR3aa: CASSVQVFNEQFF
d_gene: .; abundance: once; j_gene: TRBJ2-3; len: 13; v_gene: TRBV7-7; CDR3nt: TGTGCCAGCAGCTTAGAGATTGCCGATACGCAGTATTTT; CDR3aa: CASSLEIADTQYF
d_gene: .; abundance: few; j_gene: TRBJ1-2; len: 16; v_gene: TRBV5-5; CDR3nt: TGTGCCAGCAGCTTCCCTGCATGGGACCCATACTATGGCTACACCTTC; CDR3aa: CASSFPAWDPYYGYTF
d_gene: .; abundance: .; j_gene: TRBJ1-2; len: 14; v_gene: TRBV12-3/TRBV12-4; CDR3nt: TGTGCCAGCAGTTTGAACAGGGAGTATGGTGGCTACACCTTC; CDR3aa: CASSLNREYGGYTF
d_gene: .; abundance: many; j_gene: TRBJ1-1; len: 18; v_gene: TRBV4-1; CDR3nt: TGCGCCAGCAGCCAAGATAGGCGGGGGGTAGGTGGGGACACTGAAGCTTTCTTT; CDR3aa: CASSQDRRGVGGDTEAFF
d_gene: TRBD2; abundance: .; j_gene: TRBJ2-1; len: 19; v_gene: TRBV12-3/TRBV12-4; CDR3nt: TGTGCCTTCAGTTTTTATGCGGCTAGCGGGAGTTTCCCTAACAATGAGCAGTTCTTC; CDR3aa: CAFSFYAASGSFPNNEQFF
d_gene: TRBD1; abundance: .; j_gene: TRBJ2-7; len: 15; v_gene: TRBV7-9; CDR3nt: TGTGCCAGCAGCCCCCGGGACAGGGGGGCCTACGAGCAGTACTTC; CDR3aa: CASSPRDRGAYEQYF
d_gene: TRBD1; abundance: few; j_gene: TRBJ1-1; len: 16; v_gene: TRBV5-6; CDR3nt: TGTGCCAGCAGCTTGGAGGGACAGGCGATGGGGACTGAAGCTTTCTTT; CDR3aa: CASSLEGQAMGTEAFF
d_gene: .; abundance: .; j_gene: TRBJ2-7; len: 16; v_gene: TRBV27; CDR3nt: TGTGCCAGCAGTTTAAGGGCGGGACTTTACTCCTACGAGCAGTACTTC; CDR3aa: CASSLRAGLYSYEQYF
d_gene: .; abundance: few; j_gene: TRBJ2-5; len: 14; v_gene: TRBV12-3/TRBV12-4; CDR3nt: TGTGCCAGCCGGGGGACGGATGAAAAAGAGACCCAGTACTTC; CDR3aa: CASRGTDEKETQYF